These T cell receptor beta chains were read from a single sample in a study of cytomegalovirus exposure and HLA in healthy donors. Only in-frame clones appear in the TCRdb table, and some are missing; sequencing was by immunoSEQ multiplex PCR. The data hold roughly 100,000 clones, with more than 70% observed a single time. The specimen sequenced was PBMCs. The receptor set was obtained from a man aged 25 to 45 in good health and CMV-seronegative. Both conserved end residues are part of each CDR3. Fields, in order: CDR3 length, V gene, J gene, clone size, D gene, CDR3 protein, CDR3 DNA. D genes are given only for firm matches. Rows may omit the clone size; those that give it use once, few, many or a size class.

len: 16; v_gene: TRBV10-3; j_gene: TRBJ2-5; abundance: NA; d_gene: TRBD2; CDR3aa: CAISTGTSGSQETQYF; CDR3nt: TGTGCCATCAGTACGGGGACTAGCGGGAGCCAAGAGACCCAGTACTTC
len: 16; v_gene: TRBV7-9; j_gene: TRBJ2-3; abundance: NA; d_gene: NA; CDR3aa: CASSLGWRSSTDTQYF; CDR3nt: TGTGCCAGCAGCTTAGGGTGGCGGAGTAGCACAGATACGCAGTATTTT
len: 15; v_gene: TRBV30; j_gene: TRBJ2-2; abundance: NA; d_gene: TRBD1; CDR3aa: CAWSRGTVNTGELFF; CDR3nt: TGTGCCTGGAGTCGAGGGACAGTGAACACCGGGGAGCTGTTTTTT
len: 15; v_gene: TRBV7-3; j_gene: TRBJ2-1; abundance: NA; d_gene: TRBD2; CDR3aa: CASSLTSSGSTEQFF; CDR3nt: TGTGCCAGCAGCTTAACGTCTAGCGGGAGCACTGAGCAGTTCTTC
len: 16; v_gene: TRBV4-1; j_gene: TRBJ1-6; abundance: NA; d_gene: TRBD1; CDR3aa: CASSQDHGQGESPLHF; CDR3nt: TGCGCCAGCAGCCAAGATCATGGACAGGGGGAGTCACCCCTCCACTTT
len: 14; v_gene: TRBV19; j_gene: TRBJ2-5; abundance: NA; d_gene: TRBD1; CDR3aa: CASRYRGEQETQYF; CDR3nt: TGTGCCAGTAGATACAGGGGTGAACAAGAGACCCAGTACTTC
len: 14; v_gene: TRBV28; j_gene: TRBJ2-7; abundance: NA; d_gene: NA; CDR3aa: CASSVRGSSYEQYF; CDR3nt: TGTGCCAGCAGCGTAAGAGGGTCTTCCTACGAGCAGTACTTC
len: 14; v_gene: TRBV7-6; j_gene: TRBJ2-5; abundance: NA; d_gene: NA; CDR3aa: CASSLVGLKETQYF; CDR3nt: TGTGCCAGCAGCTTAGTAGGACTGAAAGAGACCCAGTACTTC
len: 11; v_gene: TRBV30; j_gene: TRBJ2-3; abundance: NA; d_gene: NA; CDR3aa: CAWRDLDTQYF; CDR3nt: TGTGCCTGGCGGGACTTAGATACGCAGTATTTT
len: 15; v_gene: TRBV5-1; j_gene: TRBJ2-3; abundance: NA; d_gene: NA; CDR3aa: CASSSQGSDTDTQYF; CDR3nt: TGCGCCAGCAGCTCCCAGGGATCGGACACAGATACGCAGTATTTT
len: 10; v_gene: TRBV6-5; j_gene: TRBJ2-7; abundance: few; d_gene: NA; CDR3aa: CANNAYEQYF; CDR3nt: TGTGCCAACAACGCCTACGAGCAGTACTTC
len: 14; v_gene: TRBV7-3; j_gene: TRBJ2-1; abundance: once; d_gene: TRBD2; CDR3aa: CASSALGEGTEQFF; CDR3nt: TGTGCCAGCAGCGCCCTAGGGGAGGGTACTGAGCAGTTCTTC
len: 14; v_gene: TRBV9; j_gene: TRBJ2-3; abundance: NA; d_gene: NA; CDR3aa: CASSVRGATDTQYF; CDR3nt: TGTGCCAGCAGCGTCCGGGGGGCTACAGATACGCAGTATTTT
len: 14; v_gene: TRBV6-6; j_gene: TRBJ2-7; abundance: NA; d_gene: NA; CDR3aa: CASSYWDSDYEQYF; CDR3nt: TGTGCCAGCAGTTACTGGGACTCCGACTACGAGCAGTACTTC
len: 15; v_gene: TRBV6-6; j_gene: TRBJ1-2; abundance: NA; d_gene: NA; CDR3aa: CASSYSHSGPSGYTF; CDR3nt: TGTGCCAGCAGTTACTCCCATTCAGGGCCGAGCGGCTACACCTTC
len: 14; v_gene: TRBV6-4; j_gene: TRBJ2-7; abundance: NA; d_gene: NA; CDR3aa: CASSDSYESYEQYF; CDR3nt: TGTGCCAGCAGTGACTCGTATGAGTCCTACGAGCAGTACTTC
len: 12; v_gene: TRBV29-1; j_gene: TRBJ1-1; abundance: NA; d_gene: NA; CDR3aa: CSVVEALGEAFF; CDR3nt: TGCAGCGTTGTGGAGGCGCTCGGGGAAGCTTTCTTT
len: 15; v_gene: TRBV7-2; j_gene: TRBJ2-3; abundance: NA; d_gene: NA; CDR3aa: CASRPRAGRTDTQYF; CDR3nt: TGTGCCAGCAGGCCTAGGGCGGGTCGCACAGATACGCAGTATTTT
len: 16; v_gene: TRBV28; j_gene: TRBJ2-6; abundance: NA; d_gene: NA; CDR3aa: CASTRIGTSGANVLTF; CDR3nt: TGTGCCAGCACTAGAATAGGTACCTCTGGGGCCAACGTCCTGACTTTC
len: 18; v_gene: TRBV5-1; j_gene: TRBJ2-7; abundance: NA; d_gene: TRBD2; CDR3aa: CASSLGRGLAGSSYEQYF; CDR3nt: TGCGCCAGCAGCTTGGGCAGAGGACTAGCGGGGAGCTCCTACGAGCAGTACTTC
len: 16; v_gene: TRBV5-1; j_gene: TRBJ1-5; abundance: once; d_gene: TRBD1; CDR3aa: CASSPGAGGSNQPQHF; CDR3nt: TGCGCCAGCAGCCCCGGGGCAGGGGGGAGCAATCAGCCCCAGCATTTT
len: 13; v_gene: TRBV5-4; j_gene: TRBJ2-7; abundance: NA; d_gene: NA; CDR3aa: CASSLAGRYEQYF; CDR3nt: TGTGCCAGCAGCTTGGCAGGAAGGTACGAGCAGTACTTC
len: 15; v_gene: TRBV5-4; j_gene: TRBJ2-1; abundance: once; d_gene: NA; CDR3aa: CASSLPGIVLDEQFF; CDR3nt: TGTGCCAGCAGCTTACCAGGTATCGTCTTGGATGAGCAGTTCTTC
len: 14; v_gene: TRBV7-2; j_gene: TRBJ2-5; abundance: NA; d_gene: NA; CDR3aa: CASSSKSSTQTQYF; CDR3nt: TGTGCCAGCAGCTCTAAATCTAGCACTCAGACCCAGTACTTC
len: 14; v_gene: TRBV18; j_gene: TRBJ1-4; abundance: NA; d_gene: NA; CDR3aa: CASSRDKANEKLFF; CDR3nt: TGTGCCAGCTCACGAGACAAGGCTAATGAAAAACTGTTTTTT
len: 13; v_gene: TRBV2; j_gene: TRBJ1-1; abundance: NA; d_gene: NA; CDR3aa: CASRSYRDTEAFF; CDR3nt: TGTGCCAGCAGGAGCTATCGAGACACTGAAGCTTTCTTT
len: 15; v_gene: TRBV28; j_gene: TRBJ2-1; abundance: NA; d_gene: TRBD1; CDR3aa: CASSSPWTGLNEQFF; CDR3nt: TGTGCCAGCAGTTCCCCATGGACAGGGCTGAATGAGCAGTTCTTC
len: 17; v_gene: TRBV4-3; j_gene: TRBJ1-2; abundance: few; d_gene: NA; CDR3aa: CASSQDLSRNANYGYTF; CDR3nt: TGCGCCAGCAGCCAAGATCTGTCGAGGAACGCTAACTATGGCTACACCTTC
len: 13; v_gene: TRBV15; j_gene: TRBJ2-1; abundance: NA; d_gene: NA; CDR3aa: CATSSGADNEQFF; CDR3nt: TGTGCCACCAGCTCGGGAGCAGACAATGAGCAGTTCTTC
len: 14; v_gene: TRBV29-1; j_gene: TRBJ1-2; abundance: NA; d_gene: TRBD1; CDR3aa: CSVLRQGQGYGYTF; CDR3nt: TGCAGCGTTCTCCGACAGGGTCAGGGCTATGGCTACACCTTC
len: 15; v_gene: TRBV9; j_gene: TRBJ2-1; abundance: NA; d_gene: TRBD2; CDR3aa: CASSPGLAPYNEQFF; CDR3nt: TGTGCCAGCAGCCCCGGACTAGCGCCCTACAATGAGCAGTTCTTC
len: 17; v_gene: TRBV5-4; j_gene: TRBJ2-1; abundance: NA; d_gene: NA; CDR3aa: CASSLAFRDSSYNEQFF; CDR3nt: TGTGCCAGCAGCTTGGCGTTTCGTGATAGCTCCTACAATGAGCAGTTCTTC
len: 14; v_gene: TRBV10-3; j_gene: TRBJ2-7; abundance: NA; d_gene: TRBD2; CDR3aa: CAIGPSGRAYEQYF; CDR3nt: TGTGCCATAGGCCCTAGCGGGAGGGCCTACGAGCAGTACTTC
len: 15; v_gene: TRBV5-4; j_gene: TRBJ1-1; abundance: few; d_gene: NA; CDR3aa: CASSLAGRGYTEAFF; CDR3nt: TGTGCCAGCAGCTTGGCGGGCAGAGGGTACACTGAAGCTTTCTTT
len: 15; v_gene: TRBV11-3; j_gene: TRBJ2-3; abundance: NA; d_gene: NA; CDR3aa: CASSKQGTVTDTQYF; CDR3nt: TGTGCCAGCAGCAAACAGGGTACTGTCACAGATACGCAGTATTTT
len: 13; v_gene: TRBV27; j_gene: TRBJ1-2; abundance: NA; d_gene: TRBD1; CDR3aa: CASSFDRVNGYTF; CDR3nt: TGTGCCAGCAGTTTTGACAGGGTTAATGGCTACACCTTC
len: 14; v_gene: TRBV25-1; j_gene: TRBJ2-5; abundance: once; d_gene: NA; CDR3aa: CASSEYGNQETQYF; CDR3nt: TGTGCCAGCAGTGAATATGGCAACCAAGAGACCCAGTACTTC
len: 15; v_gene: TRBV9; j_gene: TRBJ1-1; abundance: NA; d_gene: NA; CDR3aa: CASTIIDQAGVGAFF; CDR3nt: TGTGCCAGCACGATAATCGATCAGGCCGGGGTTGGGGCTTTCTTT
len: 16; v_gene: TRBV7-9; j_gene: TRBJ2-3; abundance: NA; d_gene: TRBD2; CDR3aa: CASSSPTSGVTDTQYF; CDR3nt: TGTGCCAGCAGCTCCCCGACTAGCGGGGTGACAGATACGCAGTATTTT
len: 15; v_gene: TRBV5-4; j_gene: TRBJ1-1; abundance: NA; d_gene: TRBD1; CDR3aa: CASSERTGFVTEAFF; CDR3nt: TGTGCCAGCAGCGAAAGGACAGGGTTCGTCACTGAAGCTTTCTTT
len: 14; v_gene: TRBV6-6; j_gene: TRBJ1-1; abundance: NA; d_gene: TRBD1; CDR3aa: CASRAQGVNTEAFF; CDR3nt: TGTGCCAGCAGAGCGCAGGGGGTGAACACTGAAGCTTTCTTT
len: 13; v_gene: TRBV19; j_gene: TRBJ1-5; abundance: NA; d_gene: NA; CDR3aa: CASSLGGGQPQHF; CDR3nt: TGTGCCAGTAGTCTCGGTGGAGGTCAGCCCCAGCATTTT